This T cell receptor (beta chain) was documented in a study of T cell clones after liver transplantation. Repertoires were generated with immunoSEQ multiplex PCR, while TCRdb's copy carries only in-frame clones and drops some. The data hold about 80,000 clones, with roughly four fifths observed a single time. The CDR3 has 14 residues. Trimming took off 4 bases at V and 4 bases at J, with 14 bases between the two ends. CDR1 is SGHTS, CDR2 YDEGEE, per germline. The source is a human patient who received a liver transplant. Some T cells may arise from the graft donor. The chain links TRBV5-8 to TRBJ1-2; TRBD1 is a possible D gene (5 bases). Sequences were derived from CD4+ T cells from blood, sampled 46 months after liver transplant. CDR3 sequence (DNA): TGTGCCAGCAGCCCCGAGGGACCAATCTATGGCTACACCTTC. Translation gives CASSPEGPIYGYTF. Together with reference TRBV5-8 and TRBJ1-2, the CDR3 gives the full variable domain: EAGVTQSPTHLIKTRGQQATLRCSPISGHTSVYWYQQALGLGLQFLLWYDEGEERNRGNFPPRFSGRQFPNYSSELNVNALELEDSALYLCASSPEGPIYGYTFGSGTRLTVV.